The rows below give T cell receptor beta chains drawn from one sample of a study of neoadjuvant anti-PD-1 for oral cavity cancer. Sequencing was performed with immunoSEQ multiplex PCR; in TCRdb, only in-frame clones are kept and a portion is missing. Here the sample spans 9,500 to 12,000 clones, under 75% being singletons. The specimen comprised tumor tissue, sampled after nivolumab (anti-PD-1) treatment. These receptors came from a person between 40 and 79 years old with oral cavity squamous cell carcinoma. Each CDR3 is given without its conserved first and last residue. The order of the fields is V gene, J gene, CDR3 protein.

TRBV5-4	TRBJ2-1	ASSLTSGSYNEQF
TRBV19	TRBJ2-2	ASRPGATGELF
TRBV10-3	TRBJ2-1	AISGPGTRTNEQF
TRBV2	TRBJ1-2	AGGVDASGGYT
TRBV5-6	TRBJ2-7	ASSLTGRRSSYEQY
TRBV2	TRBJ2-3	ASSDRGREDTQY
TRBV7-8	TRBJ2-7	ASSLNKPYEQY
TRBV14	TRBJ2-7	ASSNRDFSYEQY
TRBV14	TRBJ2-7	ASSRVTTYEQY
TRBV7-2	TRBJ2-3	ASSFTSGRTDTQY
TRBV7-2	TRBJ2-4	ASSLRQGNIQY
TRBV7-9	TRBJ2-5	ASSRDYQETQY
TRBV19	TRBJ1-1	ASSVRQVGTEAF
TRBV6-1	TRBJ1-5	ASSEARVDQPQH
TRBV7-2	TRBJ2-3	ASSLGGPADTQY
TRBV4-1	TRBJ2-5	ASSQGQTQEETQY
TRBV6-1	TRBJ1-5	ASDTGGNQPQH
TRBV6-1	TRBJ2-4	ASSEMTGGKNIQY
TRBV27	TRBJ1-4	ASSQNEKLF
TRBV14	TRBJ2-7	ASSQDRQGARGQY
TRBV6-5	TRBJ1-2	ASSYSGKGEHGYT
TRBV20-1	TRBJ2-1	SAPRPPQF
TRBV30	TRBJ1-1	AWSVRGGTEAF
TRBV11-2	TRBJ2-5	ASSADRGETQY
TRBV7-9	TRBJ1-1	ASSSDAGGTEAF
TRBV9	TRBJ2-1	ASSVDLGGGADEQF
TRBV10-3	TRBJ2-5	AIRGGDETQY
TRBV5-5	TRBJ1-3	ASNKNSGNTIY
TRBV9	TRBJ1-1	ASSVSPHGAEAF
TRBV27	TRBJ2-1	ASNPSGSYNEQF
TRBV9	TRBJ2-1	ASSALGGALVVGQF
TRBV19	TRBJ2-5	ASSTDTRGRETQY
TRBV6-5	TRBJ2-3	ASSLLGEDTQY
TRBV13	TRBJ2-1	ASSPPTGGAGNEQF
TRBV11-3	TRBJ2-7	ASSPTSGSYEQY
TRBV11-2	TRBJ2-7	ASSRLVQREIFVQQY
TRBV6-6	TRBJ2-5	ASSRQETQY
TRBV5-4	TRBJ1-1	ASSLVGWGTEAF
TRBV5-1	TRBJ2-1	ASSSRPGLADYNEQF
TRBV5-1	TRBJ1-1	ASSLGTGGSTEAF
TRBV11-2	TRBJ1-4	ASSLGDLGQFATNEKLF
TRBV10-1	TRBJ1-5	ASKRTDLSNQPQH
TRBV10-3	TRBJ2-1	AIKQGGSYNEQF
TRBV7-8	TRBJ2-3	ASSFPGPLQDTQY
TRBV30	TRBJ2-4	AWSGGFPPIQY
TRBV5-1	TRBJ2-2	ASSFNRVRDTGELF
TRBV6-1	TRBJ1-1	ASSEDRGPTEAF
TRBV28	TRBJ1-1	ASKVNTEAF
TRBV12-5	TRBJ2-5	ASGLNGETQY
TRBV7-6	TRBJ2-2	ASSLWTSGTGELF
TRBV18	TRBJ2-2	ASSPMGQTNTGELF
TRBV28	TRBJ1-6	ASRLSGGANSPLH
TRBV25-1	TRBJ2-2	ASSLGGGANTGELF
TRBV2	TRBJ2-1	ASSPLRYEQF
TRBV7-2	TRBJ1-2	ASSLAAQGGGYT
TRBV5-5	TRBJ1-6	ASSAAANSPLH
TRBV11-3	TRBJ2-1	ASSLYRISSYNEQF